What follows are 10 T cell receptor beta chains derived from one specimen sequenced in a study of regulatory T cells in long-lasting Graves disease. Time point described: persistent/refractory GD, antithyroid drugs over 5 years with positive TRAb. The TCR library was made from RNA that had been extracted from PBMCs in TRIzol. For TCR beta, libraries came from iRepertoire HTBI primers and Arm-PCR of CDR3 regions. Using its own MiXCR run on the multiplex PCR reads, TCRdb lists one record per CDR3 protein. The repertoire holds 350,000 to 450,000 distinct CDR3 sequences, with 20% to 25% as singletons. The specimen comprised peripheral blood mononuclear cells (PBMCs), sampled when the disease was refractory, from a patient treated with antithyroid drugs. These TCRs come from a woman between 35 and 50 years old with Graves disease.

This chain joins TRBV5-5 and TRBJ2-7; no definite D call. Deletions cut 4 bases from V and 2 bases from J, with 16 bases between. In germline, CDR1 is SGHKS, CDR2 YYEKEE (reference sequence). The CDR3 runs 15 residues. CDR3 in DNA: TGTGCCAGCAGCCCCCGGACCGCGGCCCCCTACGAGCAGTACTTC. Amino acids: CASSPRTAAPYEQYF.

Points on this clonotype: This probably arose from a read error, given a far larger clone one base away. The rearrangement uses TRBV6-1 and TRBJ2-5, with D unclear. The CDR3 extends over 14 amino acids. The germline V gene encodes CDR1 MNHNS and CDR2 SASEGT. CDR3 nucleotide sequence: TGTGCCAGCATTTTCCGGGCCCTCCAAGAGACCCGGTACTTC. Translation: CASIFRALQETRYF.

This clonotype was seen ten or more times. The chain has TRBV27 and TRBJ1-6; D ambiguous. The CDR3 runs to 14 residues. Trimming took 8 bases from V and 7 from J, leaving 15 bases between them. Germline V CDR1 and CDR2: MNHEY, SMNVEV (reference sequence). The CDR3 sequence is CASARGGKNSPLHF. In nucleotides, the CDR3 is TGTGCCAGCGCACGGGGTGGCAAAAATTCACCCCTCCACTTT.

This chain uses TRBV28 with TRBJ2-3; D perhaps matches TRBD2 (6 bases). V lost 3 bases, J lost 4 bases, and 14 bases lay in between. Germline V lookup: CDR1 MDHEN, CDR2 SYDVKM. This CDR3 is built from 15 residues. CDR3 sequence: CASSFTSKGADTQYF. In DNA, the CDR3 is TGTGCCAGCAGTTTTACTAGCAAAGGAGCAGATACGCAGTATTTT.

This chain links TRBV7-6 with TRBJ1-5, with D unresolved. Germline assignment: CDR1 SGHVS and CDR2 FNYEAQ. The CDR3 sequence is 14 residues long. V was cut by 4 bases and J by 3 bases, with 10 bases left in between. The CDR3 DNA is TGTGCCAGCAGCTCGTATGGGGTCAATCAGCCCCAGCATTTT. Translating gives CASSSYGVNQPQHF.

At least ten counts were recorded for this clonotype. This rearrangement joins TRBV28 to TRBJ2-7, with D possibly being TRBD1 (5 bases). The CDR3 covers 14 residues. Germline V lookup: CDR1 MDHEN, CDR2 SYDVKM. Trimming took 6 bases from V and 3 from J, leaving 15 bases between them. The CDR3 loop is CASSHGHVLYEQYF. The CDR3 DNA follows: TGTGCCAGCAGCCACGGACACGTACTCTACGAGCAGTACTTC.

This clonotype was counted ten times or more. CDR3 coding DNA: TGTGCCAGCAGTTTCACCGGGGGTTTCTATCAGCCCCAGCATTTT. Translation: CASSFTGGFYQPQHF. J is TRBJ1-5 and V is TRBV12-3 or TRBV12-4; D is perhaps TRBD1 (5 bases). V was cut by 3 bases and J by 5 bases, with 14 bases left in between. The CDR3 contains 15 residues.

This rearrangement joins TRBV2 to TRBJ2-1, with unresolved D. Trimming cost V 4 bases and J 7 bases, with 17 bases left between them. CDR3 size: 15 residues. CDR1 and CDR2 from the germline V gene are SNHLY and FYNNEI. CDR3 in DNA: TGTGCCAGCAGTGGGGGTCCAGGATCACAGAATGAGCAGTTCTTC. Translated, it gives CASSGGPGSQNEQFF.

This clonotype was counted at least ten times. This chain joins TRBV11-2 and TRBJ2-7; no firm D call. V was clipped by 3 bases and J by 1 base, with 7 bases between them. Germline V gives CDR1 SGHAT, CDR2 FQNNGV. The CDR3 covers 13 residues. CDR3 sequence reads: CASSFYESYEQYF. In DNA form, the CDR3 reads TGTGCCAGCAGCTTCTACGAGTCCTACGAGCAGTACTTC.

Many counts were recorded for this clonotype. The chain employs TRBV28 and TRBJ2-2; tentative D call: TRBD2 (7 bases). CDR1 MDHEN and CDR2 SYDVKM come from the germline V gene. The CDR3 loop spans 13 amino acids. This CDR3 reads CAHRGGGTGELFF. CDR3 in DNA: TGTGCTCACAGAGGGGGGGGCACCGGGGAGCTGTTTTTT.